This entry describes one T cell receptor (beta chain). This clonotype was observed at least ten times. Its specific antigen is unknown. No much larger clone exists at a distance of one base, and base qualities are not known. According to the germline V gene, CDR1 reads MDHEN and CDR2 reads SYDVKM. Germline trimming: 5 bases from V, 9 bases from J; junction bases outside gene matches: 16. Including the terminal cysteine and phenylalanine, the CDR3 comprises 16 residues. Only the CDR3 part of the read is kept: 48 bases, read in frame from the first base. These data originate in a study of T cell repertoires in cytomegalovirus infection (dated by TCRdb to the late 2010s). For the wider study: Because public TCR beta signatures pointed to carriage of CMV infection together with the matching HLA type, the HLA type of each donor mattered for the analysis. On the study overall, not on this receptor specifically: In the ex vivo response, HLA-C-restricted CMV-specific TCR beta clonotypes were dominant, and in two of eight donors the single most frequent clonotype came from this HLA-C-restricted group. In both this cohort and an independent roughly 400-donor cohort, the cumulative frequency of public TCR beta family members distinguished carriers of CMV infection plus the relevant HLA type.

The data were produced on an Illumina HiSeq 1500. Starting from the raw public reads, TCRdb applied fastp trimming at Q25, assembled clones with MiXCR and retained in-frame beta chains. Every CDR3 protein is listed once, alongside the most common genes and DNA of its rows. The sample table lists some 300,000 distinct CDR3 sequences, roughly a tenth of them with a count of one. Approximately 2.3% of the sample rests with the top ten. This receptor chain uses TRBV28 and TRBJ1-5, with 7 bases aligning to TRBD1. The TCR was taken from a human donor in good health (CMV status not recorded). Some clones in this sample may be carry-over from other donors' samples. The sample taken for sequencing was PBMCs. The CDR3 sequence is CASSPGATGLRGPQHF. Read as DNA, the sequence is TGTGCCAGCAGTCCCGGCGCGACAGGGCTGAGGGGGCCCCAGCATTTT.